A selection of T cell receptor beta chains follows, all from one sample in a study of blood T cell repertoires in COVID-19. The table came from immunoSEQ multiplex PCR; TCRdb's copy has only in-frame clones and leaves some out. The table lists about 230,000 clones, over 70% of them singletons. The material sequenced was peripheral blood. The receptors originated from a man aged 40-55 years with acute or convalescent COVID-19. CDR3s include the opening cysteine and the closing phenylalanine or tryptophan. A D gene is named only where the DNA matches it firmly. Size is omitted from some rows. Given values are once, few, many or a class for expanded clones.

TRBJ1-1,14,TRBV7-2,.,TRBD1,CASSPQGYGTEAFF,TGTGCCAGCAGTCCACAGGGGTACGGCACTGAAGCTTTCTTT
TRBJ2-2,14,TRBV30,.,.,CACFKDRNTGELFF,TGTGCCTGCTTCAAAGACAGAAACACCGGGGAGCTGTTTTTT
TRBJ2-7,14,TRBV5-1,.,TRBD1,CASSSVRDSYEQYF,TGCGCCAGCAGCAGTGTCCGGGACAGCTACGAGCAGTACTTC
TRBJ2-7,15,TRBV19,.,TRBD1,CASSIGRQGSVEQYF,TGTGCCAGTAGTATCGGGAGACAGGGGTCGGTCGAGCAGTACTTC
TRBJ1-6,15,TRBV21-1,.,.,CASSASDRDNSPLHF,TGTGCCAGCAGCGCCTCGGACAGGGATAATTCACCCCTCCACTTT
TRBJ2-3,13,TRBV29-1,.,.,CSVEAGNTDTQYF,TGCAGCGTTGAAGCGGGAAACACAGATACGCAGTATTTT
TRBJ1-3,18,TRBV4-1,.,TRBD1,CASSQDRADRDPGNTIYF,TGCGCCAGCAGCCAAGATCGAGCGGACAGGGACCCTGGAAACACCATATATTTT
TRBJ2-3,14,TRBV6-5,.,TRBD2,CASRASGNADTQYF,TGTGCCAGCAGAGCTAGCGGGAACGCAGATACGCAGTATTTT
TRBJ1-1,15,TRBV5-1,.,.,CASSLEGRGMAEAFF,TGCGCCAGCAGCTTAGAGGGGCGGGGGATGGCTGAAGCTTTCTTT
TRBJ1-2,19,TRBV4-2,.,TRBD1,CASSQGPGTGVNVASGYTF,TGTGCCAGCAGCCAGGGCCCCGGGACAGGGGTTAATGTAGCGTCAGGCTACACCTTC
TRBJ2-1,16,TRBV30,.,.,CACDRAQLGRWNEQFF,TGTGCCTGTGATAGGGCCCAACTAGGCAGGTGGAATGAGCAGTTCTTC
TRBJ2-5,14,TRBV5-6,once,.,CASSFWATQETQYF,TGTGCCAGCAGCTTCTGGGCCACCCAAGAGACCCAGTACTTC
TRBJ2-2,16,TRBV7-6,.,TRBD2,CASSPGLAGGTGELFF,TGTGCCAGCAGCCCCGGACTAGCGGGAGGCACCGGGGAGCTGTTTTTT
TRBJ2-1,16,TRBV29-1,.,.,CSVEGGMSESYNEQFF,TGCAGCGTTGAAGGAGGCATGAGCGAATCCTACAATGAGCAGTTCTTC
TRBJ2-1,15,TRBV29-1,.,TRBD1,CSVEDTGQGYNEQFF,TGCAGCGTTGAAGATACGGGACAGGGCTACAATGAGCAGTTCTTC
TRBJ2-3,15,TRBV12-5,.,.,CASGIARRSTDTQYF,TGTGCTAGTGGGATAGCCAGGAGGAGCACAGATACGCAGTATTTT
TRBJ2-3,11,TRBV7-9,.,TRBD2,CASSSGGTQYF,TGTGCCAGCAGCTCGGGGGGTACGCAGTATTTT
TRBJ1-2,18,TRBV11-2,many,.,CASSLVGGAGPSRYGYTF,TGTGCCAGCAGCTTAGTTGGGGGGGCAGGCCCTTCTCGGTATGGCTACACCTTC
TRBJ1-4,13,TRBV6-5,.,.,CASSADFNEKLFF,TGTGCCAGCTCGGCGGACTTTAATGAAAAACTGTTTTTT
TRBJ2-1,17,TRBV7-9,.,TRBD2,CASSPGTSGRAYNEQFF,TGTGCCAGCAGCCCGGGGACTAGCGGGAGGGCCTACAATGAGCAGTTCTTC